This T cell receptor (beta chain) was captured in a study of early T cells in non-severe SARS-CoV-2 infection. Via MiXCR, TCRdb re-called the 5' RACE reads, giving one row per CDR3 protein. Altogether roughly 54,000 distinct CDR3 sequences are present, around 5.6% being singletons, with the ten largest covering 6.8%. V lost 3 bases and J lost 6; bases outside the gene matches: 9. Germline V gene lookup returns CDR1 LGHDT and CDR2 YNNKEL (reference sequence). The CDR3 runs 16 residues. J is TRBJ2-3 and V is TRBV3-1; 10 positions agree with TRBD2. The TCR sequence derives from an adult who was a healthcare worker with PCR-confirmed SARS-CoV-2 infection or an uninfected control (not recorded which). The specimen sequenced was whole blood. Written as DNA, the CDR3 is TGTGCCAGCAGCCACTCTAGCGGGAGCGGTCGGGATACGCAGTATTTT. Protein sequence: CASSHSSGSGRDTQYF.